The 18 T cell receptor beta chains below were found in one sample sequenced in a study of cytomegalovirus exposure and HLA in healthy donors. The PCR ran on 60 Vbeta and 13 Jbeta primers. Clones were sequenced by immunoSEQ multiplex PCR, and TCRdb holds only the in-frame ones, with some missing. Of fewer than 250,000 clones detected, over 75% appear once; the ten largest clones hold more than 1.5%. Material for sequencing was PBMCs. Every receptor here comes from a man between 18 and 29 years old in good health and CMV-seronegative.

The rearrangement joins TRBV30 to TRBJ2-7; 7 bases agree with TRBD2. With 4 bases clipped from V and 5 bases from J, the junction kept 14 bases outside the gene matches. This CDR3 is 15 amino acids long. Germline CDR1 reads GTSNPN; CDR2 reads SVGIG (reference sequence). The CDR3, as DNA: TGTGCCTGGAACCCCCTGCTGGGAGGGCCAGACGAGCAGTACTTC. Translation: CAWNPLLGGPDEQYF.

The chain has TRBV7-3 and TRBJ2-3, with D perhaps matching TRBD2 (6 bases). In germline, CDR1 is SGHTA, CDR2 FQGTGA. CDR3 length: 15 residues. V lost 5 bases and J 0 bases, leaving 12 bases between the germline ends. The CDR3 DNA is TGTGCCAGCAGCCCGAGCGGGCCTAGCACAGATACGCAGTATTTT. Amino acid sequence: CASSPSGPSTDTQYF. Looking up the rest from reference TRBV7-3 and TRBJ2-3 gives the full variable domain: GAGVSQTPSNKVTEKGKYVELRCDPISGHTALYWYRQSLGQGPEFLIYFQGTGAADDSGLPNDRFFAVRPEGSVSTLKIQRTERGDSAVYLCASSPSGPSTDTQYFGPGTRLTVL.

The V gene is TRBV4-3, the J gene TRBJ2-3; D perhaps matches TRBD2 (6 bases). The germline V gene has CDR1 LGHNA and CDR2 YSLEER. This CDR3 comprises 14 residues. V lost 0 bases, J lost 8 bases, and 12 bases lay in between. DNA for the CDR3: TGCGCCAGCAGCCAAGATATGACTAGGGGTACGCAGTATTTT. Amino acids: CASSQDMTRGTQYF.

J is TRBJ2-1 and V is TRBV29-1; 10 bases map to TRBD1. The CDR3 has 13 residues. Germline assignment: CDR1 SQVTM and CDR2 ANQGSEA. The trim removed 5 bases at V and 6 bases at J, leaving 4 bases unmatched. The DNA of the CDR3 is TGCAGCGTTCGGACAGGGGGAGGCAATGAGCAGTTCTTC. Protein: CSVRTGGGNEQFF.

On this clone: The sample holds other DNA sequences that translate to the same CDR3. J is TRBJ2-1 and V is TRBV9, with 9 bases lining up with TRBD2. The CDR3 totals 15 residues. Trimming removed 0 bases from V and 10 bases from J; junction bases left unmatched: 8. The V gene's germline CDR1 is SGDLS and CDR2 YYNGEE. CDR3 in DNA: TGTGCCAGCAGCGTAGGGGTTAGCGGGGGAAACGAGCAGTTCTTC. Translation: CASSVGVSGGNEQFF.

Remarks on this clone: Mismatch with germline at one junction end may stem from a read error. This chain uses TRBV7-9 with TRBJ2-7, with D possibly being TRBD1 (5 bases). Germline lookup yields CDR1 SEHNR and CDR2 FQNEAQ (reference sequence). The CDR3 contains 15 residues. The CDR3 region is CSSALSGLSSYEQYF. The CDR3 DNA reads TGTTCCAGTGCTTTGTCAGGGTTAAGTTCCTACGAGCAGTACTTC.

The rearrangement joins TRBV14 to TRBJ2-1; 8 positions agree with TRBD1. Germline CDR1 is SGHDN and CDR2 is FVKESK. The CDR3 covers 16 residues. Trimming took 2 bases from V and 3 from J; bases not matched to a gene: 6. The CDR3 here is CASSQNWGTGYNEQFF. CDR3 nucleotide sequence: TGTGCCAGCAGCCAAAATTGGGGGACAGGCTACAATGAGCAGTTCTTC.

In this sample, this clone turned up once. V and J are TRBV19 and TRBJ2-1; 10 nucleotides match TRBD1. In germline, CDR1 is LNHDA, CDR2 SQIVND (reference sequence). This CDR3 region has 19 residues. V lost 5 bases and J lost 0; bases outside the gene matches: 13. For the CDR3, the DNA is TGTGCCAGTAGTTTCTTCCGGGACAGGGGATCTAGCTCCTACAATGAGCAGTTCTTC. The encoded protein is CASSFFRDRGSSSYNEQFF.

The CDR3 is CASSVGSGGTDTQYF. The CDR3 DNA reads as TGTGCCAGCAGCGTAGGGAGCGGGGGCACAGATACGCAGTATTTT. The chain links TRBV9 to TRBJ2-3; 7 nucleotides align to TRBD2. J gave up 1 base and V 0 bases, and 2 bases lay outside the gene matches. The germline gives CDR1 SGDLS, CDR2 YYNGEE. This CDR3 is built from 15 residues.

This clone was counted once. The rearrangement joins TRBV7-6 to TRBJ2-5, with 9 bases lining up with TRBD1. The J segment lost 4 bases and the V segment lost 1 base, leaving 4 bases of the junction unmatched. The CDR3 extends over 15 amino acids. Germline assignment: CDR1 SGHVS and CDR2 FNYEAQ. The CDR3 protein is CASSLGTGVRETQYF. The CDR3 DNA follows: TGTGCCAGCAGCTTAGGGACAGGGGTCCGAGAGACCCAGTACTTC.

V gene TRBV28 combines with J gene TRBJ1-3; no definite D call. Trimming stripped 10 bases from V and 7 bases from J, with 14 bases between. The CDR3 loop spans 12 amino acids. Germline V gene sequence: CDR1 MDHEN, CDR2 SYDVKM. Here the CDR3 DNA reads TGTGCCACCCAGGAGGGAAGGAACACCATATATTTT. Amino acid sequence: CATQEGRNTIYF.

This clone was seen a handful of times. The chain couples TRBV9 to TRBJ2-5, with TRBD2 matching over 7 bases. Judging by the DNA end, TRBJ2-7 fits better; the J call may be wrong. The CDR3 extends over 15 amino acids. Germline V lookup: CDR1 SGDLS, CDR2 YYNGEE. The CDR3 nucleotides read TGTGCCAGCAGCGTAGGTCTAGCGGATTCCTACGAGCAGTACTTC. Protein product: CASSVGLADSYEQYF.

This sequence joins TRBV6-1 and TRBJ1-1, with D unclear. CDR3 length equals 12 residues. Germline lookup yields CDR1 MNHNS and CDR2 SASEGT. The V end was cut by 6 bases, the J end by 2 bases, with 7 bases between. DNA of the CDR3: TGTGCCAGCAGGGACTCCAACACTGAAGCTTTCTTT. This encodes CASRDSNTEAFF.

The rearrangement uses TRBV5-1 and TRBJ2-7, with D hard to call. This CDR3 has 15 amino acids. CDR1 SGHRS and CDR2 YFSETQ come from the germline V gene. Trimming shortened V by 0 bases and J by 0 bases, and 10 bases separated the two germline ends. The chain's CDR3 is CASSLVSSSSYEQYF. CDR3 nucleotide sequence: TGCGCCAGCAGCTTGGTCTCTTCGAGCTCCTACGAGCAGTACTTC.

The V call is TRBV18, the J call TRBJ2-7; D is possibly TRBD2 (5 bases). V was shortened by 3 bases and J by 2 bases, with 14 bases between the two germline ends. The germline CDR1 and CDR2 sequences are KGHSH and LQKENI. This CDR3 has 15 residues. The CDR3 nucleotides read TGTGCCAGCTCACCCTGGACTTTGGAGACCTACGAGCAGTACTTC. Protein sequence: CASSPWTLETYEQYF. Based on the CDR3 plus reference TRBV18 and TRBJ2-7, the full variable domain is NAGVMQNPRHLVRRRGQEARLRCSPMKGHSHVYWYRQLPEEGLKFMVYLQKENIIDESGMPKERFSAEFPKEGPSILRIQQVVRGDSAAYFCASSPWTLETYEQYFGPGTRLTVT.

This clone was seen more than once but under ten times. The chain recombines TRBV6-5 with TRBJ2-5, with D uncertain. The CDR3 loop spans 14 amino acids. V dropped 0 bases and J dropped 4 bases, with 9 bases sitting between them. CDR1 is MNHEY, CDR2 SVGAGI, per germline. CDR3 region: CASSYSSRPETQYF. As DNA, the CDR3 is TGTGCCAGCAGTTACTCGAGCAGGCCAGAGACCCAGTACTTC.

This clone was found a few times. The CDR3 DNA sequence: TGTGCCAGTAGTACCGGGACTGACTTTCGCCCCCTCCACTTT. This codes for CASSTGTDFRPLHF. The rearrangement uses TRBV19 and TRBJ1-6; tentative D call: TRBD1 (5 bases). Germline V gives CDR1 LNHDA, CDR2 SQIVND (reference sequence). This CDR3 spans 14 amino acids. Trimming removed 4 bases at V and 13 bases at J, with 17 bases between.

The genes are TRBV7-9 and TRBJ1-1, with TRBD1 matching over 8 bases. Losses at the gene ends were 8 bases for V and 1 base for J; bases not matched to a gene: 6. The germline V gene has CDR1 SEHNR and CDR2 FQNEAQ (reference sequence). This CDR3 spans 14 amino acids. The CDR3 loop reads CASLEGTGNTEAFF. The CDR3, as DNA: TGTGCCAGCCTGGAAGGGACAGGGAACACTGAAGCTTTCTTT. Complete variable domain (other parts from reference TRBV7-9 and TRBJ1-1): DTGVSQNPRHKITKRGQNVTFRCDPISEHNRLYWYRQTLGQGPEFLTYFQNEAQLEKSRLLSDRFSAERPKGSFSTLEIQRTEQGDSAMYLCASLEGTGNTEAFFGQGTRLTVV.